A selection of T cell receptor beta chains follows, all from one sample in a study of cytotoxic CD8 clonotypes in ibrutinib-treated CLL. The repertoire was sequenced with immunoSEQ multiplex PCR; TCRdb's copy has only in-frame clones and lacks some. The sample holds 250,000 to 350,000 clones; around 69% are singletons and the top ten take about 5.7%. The sample was PBMCs, taken at disease progression, from a patient treated with ibrutinib. The receptors shown here come from a human donor with chronic lymphocytic leukemia. The CDR3 runs from the conserved cysteine through the conserved F or W. Fields, in order: clone size, J gene, V gene, D gene, CDR3 protein, CDR3 DNA. A D gene is named only where the DNA matches it firmly. Not all rows give a size; the values are once, few, many and, for expanded clones, a class.

once	TRBJ2-2	TRBV28	-	CASKEGYTTNTGELFF	TGTGCCAGCAAAGAAGGGTACACAACTAACACCGGGGAGCTGTTTTTT
few	TRBJ2-5	TRBV5-4	-	CASSFDLQETQYF	TGTGCCAGCAGCTTTGACTTACAAGAGACCCAGTACTTC
few	TRBJ1-2	TRBV18	-	CASSPRTGPHYGYTF	TGTGCCAGCTCACCCCGGACGGGGCCCCACTATGGCTACACCTTC
-	TRBJ1-3	TRBV4-3	-	CASSRSTGTTGNTIYF	TGCGCCAGCAGCCGATCCACAGGGACTACTGGAAACACCATATATTTT
-	TRBJ2-7	TRBV19	-	CASRDVGSLSSYEQYF	TGTGCCAGTAGAGACGTCGGGAGTTTGAGCTCCTACGAGCAGTACTTC
-	TRBJ2-2	TRBV18	TRBD1	CASSRGRLNTGELFF	TGTGCCAGCTCAAGGGGGCGCTTGAACACCGGGGAGCTGTTTTTT
-	TRBJ2-6	TRBV9	TRBD1	CASSRTGPTSSGANVLTF	TGTGCCAGCAGCCGGACAGGGCCAACCTCCTCTGGGGCCAACGTCCTGACTTTC
-	TRBJ1-2	TRBV11-2	TRBD1	CASSPGQGCTF	TGTGCCAGCAGCCCGGGACAGGGATGCACCTTC
few	TRBJ2-7	TRBV27	-	CASSPTTVFYEQYF	TGTGCCAGCAGTCCGACGACCGTTTTCTACGAGCAGTACTTC
-	TRBJ2-5	TRBV4-1	-	CASSHGDVDGETQYF	TGCGCCAGCAGCCACGGGGACGTGGATGGAGAGACCCAGTACTTC
-	TRBJ2-3	TRBV18	TRBD2	CASSPGFPGLAGTDTQYF	TGTGCCAGCTCACCCGGTTTCCCAGGGCTAGCGGGCACAGATACGCAGTATTTT